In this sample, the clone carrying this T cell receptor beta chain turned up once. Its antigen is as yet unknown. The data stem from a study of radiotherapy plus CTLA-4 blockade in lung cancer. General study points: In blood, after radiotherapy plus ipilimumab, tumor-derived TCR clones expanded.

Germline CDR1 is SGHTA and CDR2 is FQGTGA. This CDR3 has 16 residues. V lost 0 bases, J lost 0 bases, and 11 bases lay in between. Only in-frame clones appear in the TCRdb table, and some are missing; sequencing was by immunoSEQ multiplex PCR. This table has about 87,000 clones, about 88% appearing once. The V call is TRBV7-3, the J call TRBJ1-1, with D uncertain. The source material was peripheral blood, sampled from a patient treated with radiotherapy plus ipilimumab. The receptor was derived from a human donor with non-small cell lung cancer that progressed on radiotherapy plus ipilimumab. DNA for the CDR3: TGTGCCAGCAGCTTAACAGGGTCTACGATGAACACTGAAGCTTTCTTT. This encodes CASSLTGSTMNTEAFF.